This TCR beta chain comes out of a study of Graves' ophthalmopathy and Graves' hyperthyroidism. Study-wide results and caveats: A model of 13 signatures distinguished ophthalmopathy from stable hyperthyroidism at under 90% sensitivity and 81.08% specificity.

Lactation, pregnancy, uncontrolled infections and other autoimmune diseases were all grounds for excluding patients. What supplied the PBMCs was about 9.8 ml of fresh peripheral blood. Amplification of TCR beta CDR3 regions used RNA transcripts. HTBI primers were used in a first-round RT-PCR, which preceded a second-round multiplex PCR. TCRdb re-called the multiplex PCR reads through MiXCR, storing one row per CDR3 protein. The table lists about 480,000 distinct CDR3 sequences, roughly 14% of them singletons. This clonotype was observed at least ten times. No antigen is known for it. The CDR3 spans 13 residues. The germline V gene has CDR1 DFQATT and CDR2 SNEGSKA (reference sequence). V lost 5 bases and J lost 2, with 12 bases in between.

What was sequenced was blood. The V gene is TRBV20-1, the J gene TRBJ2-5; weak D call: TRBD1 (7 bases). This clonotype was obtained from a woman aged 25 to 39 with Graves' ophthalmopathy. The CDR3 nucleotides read TGCAGTGCTTCAGGGGGGACGCAAGAGACCCAGTACTTC. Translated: CSASGGTQETQYF.